The rows below give T cell receptor beta chains drawn from one sample of a study of blood T cells in healthy people across ages. TCRdb reanalysed the 5' RACE reads using MiXCR and keeps one entry per CDR3 protein. The data hold about 1.6 million distinct CDR3 sequences, with about 32% observed a single time. The specimen was blood. Receptor source: a woman in her thirties in good health. CDR3s include the opening cysteine and the closing phenylalanine or tryptophan. The order of the fields is CDR3 DNA, CDR3 protein, J gene, CDR3 length, clone size, V gene, D gene. The D gene is left open where the match is weak. Where a row states a size, it is once, few, many or the class of an expanded clone; other rows omit it.

TGCGCCAGCAGCTTGTACCGGGGAGTCAGGGGTAGTGATGAGCAGTTCTTC | CASSLYRGVRGSDEQFF | TRBJ2-1 | 17 | NA | TRBV5-1 | NA
TGTGCCAGCAGTTTAGGTTGCAGGAGTAACACTGAAGCTTTCTTT | CASSLGCRSNTEAFF | TRBJ1-1 | 15 | NA | TRBV12-3/TRBV12-4 | NA
TGTGCCAGCAAGACCTTACAGGGACCCACTGAAGCTTTCTTT | CASKTLQGPTEAFF | TRBJ1-1 | 14 | NA | TRBV2 | NA
TGTGCCAGCAGTTTACTATTTAGCGGGGGTGGGGGTGGGCAGTTCTTC | CASSLLFSGGGGGQFF | TRBJ2-1 | 16 | NA | TRBV28 | TRBD2
TGCAGTGCTAGAACGCAGGGGGAAGTTACGGGTGGCTACACCTTC | CSARTQGEVTGGYTF | TRBJ1-2 | 15 | NA | TRBV20-1 | TRBD1
TGTGCCAGCAGTGAAGATGGGGGGGCCTACGAGCAGTACTTC | CASSEDGGAYEQYF | TRBJ2-7 | 14 | NA | TRBV2 | TRBD2
TGTGCCATCAGTGGCCCCGGGACTACCTTACTATACGAGCAGTACTTC | CAISGPGTTLLYEQYF | TRBJ2-7 | 16 | NA | TRBV10-3 | TRBD2
TGTGCCAGCAGCTTAGATCGAACAGTCCAAGAGACCCAGTACTTC | CASSLDRTVQETQYF | TRBJ2-5 | 15 | NA | TRBV7-9 | NA
TGTGCCAGCAGCGAGACAGGGATAGGCACGTCCTCTGGGGCCAACGTCCTGACTTTC | CASSETGIGTSSGANVLTF | TRBJ2-6 | 19 | few | TRBV27 | TRBD1
TGTGTCAGCCGCGGGGGATCGGACGAGCAGTACTTC | CVSRGGSDEQYF | TRBJ2-7 | 12 | NA | TRBV7-9 | TRBD2
TGTGCCAGCACCTTGACTAGCGGGGGGAGGAATGAGCAGTTCTTC | CASTLTSGGRNEQFF | TRBJ2-1 | 15 | NA | TRBV27 | TRBD2